These 14 T cell receptor beta chains came from one sample sequenced in a study of control samples from healthy donors and cancer patients. The table came from immunoSEQ multiplex PCR; TCRdb's copy has only in-frame clones and leaves some out. The sample lists roughly 150,000 clones; just over 85% were seen once. The sample was blood. All receptors derive from a man aged 18 to 29 in good health.

Only a few counts were recorded for this clone. The rearrangement joins TRBV18 to TRBJ1-1; 11 bases are shared with TRBD1. The length of the CDR3 is 15 residues. Germline V gives CDR1 KGHSH, CDR2 LQKENI. V lost 3 bases to trimming and J lost 4 bases; unmatched junction nucleotides: 4. The CDR3 loop reads CASSPGQGGGTEAFF. CDR3 nucleotides: TGTGCCAGCTCACCGGGACAGGGGGGGGGCACTGAAGCTTTCTTT.

This clone appeared a few times. This sequence joins TRBV7-2 and TRBJ2-7; perhaps TRBD2 as D (6 bases). Germline V lookup: CDR1 SGHTA, CDR2 FQGNSA. The CDR3 sequence is 13 residues long. Trimming took off 2 bases at V and 11 bases at J, with 16 bases between the two ends. The CDR3 spells CASSLSSGEVEYF. CDR3 DNA: TGTGCCAGCAGCTTAAGCAGTGGGGAGGTAGAGTACTTC.

This rearrangement joins TRBV2 to TRBJ1-4; D gene uncertain. Trimming left V 6 bases short and J 8 bases short, with 19 bases between. Looked up from germline, CDR1 is SNHLY and CDR2 is FYNNEI. There are 15 residues in the CDR3. CDR3 DNA: TGTGCCAGCAGCCAGACAAGCGGCTTGGAAGAAAAACTGTTTTTT. Amino acid sequence: CASSQTSGLEEKLFF.

The CDR3 bases are TGTGCCAGCAGCTTTTCTGGCGGGGGGGCCAGGGAGACCCAGTACTTC. It encodes CASSFSGGGARETQYF. This rearrangement joins TRBV7-2 to TRBJ2-5, with TRBD2 matching 9 bases. V lost 3 bases and J lost 5; bases outside the gene matches: 10. The germline gives CDR1 SGHTA, CDR2 FQGNSA. The length of the CDR3 is 16 residues.

This clone has a handful of counts. V usage is TRBV7-9 and J usage is TRBJ2-1; D is perhaps TRBD1 (5 bases). This CDR3 has 15 amino acids. The ends were cut back, 1 base at V and 5 bases at J, with 12 bases in the middle. Germline V gene lookup returns CDR1 SEHNR and CDR2 FQNEAQ (reference sequence). The CDR3 sequence is CASSLVLYRHNEQFF. The CDR3 nucleotides are TGTGCCAGCAGCTTAGTATTGTACAGGCACAATGAGCAGTTCTTC.

The chain has TRBV5-1 and TRBJ2-3, with TRBD2 matching over 12 bases. The CDR3 has 17 residues. In germline, CDR1 is SGHRS, CDR2 YFSETQ. The trim removed 0 bases at V and 3 bases at J, leaving 5 bases unmatched. CDR3 amino acids: CASSLAPSGGATDTQYF. In DNA form, the CDR3 reads TGCGCCAGCAGCTTGGCCCCTAGCGGGGGGGCTACAGATACGCAGTATTTT. Full variable domain (outside the CDR3, taken from reference TRBV5-1 and TRBJ2-3): KAGVTQTPRYLIKTRGQQVTLSCSPISGHRSVSWYQQTPGQGLQFLFEYFSETQRNKGNFPGRFSGRQFSNSRSEMNVSTLELGDSALYLCASSLAPSGGATDTQYFGPGTRLTVL.

V usage is TRBV7-6 and J usage is TRBJ1-1; tentatively, D is TRBD1 (6 bases). Germline V gene sequence: CDR1 SGHVS, CDR2 FNYEAQ. The CDR3 totals 15 residues. V dropped 1 base and J dropped 1 base, with 10 bases sitting between them. The CDR3 DNA follows: TGTGCCAGCAGCTTAGGGGGCAGGGGGAACACTGAAGCTTTCTTT. It encodes CASSLGGRGNTEAFF.

The genes are TRBV27 and TRBJ2-7, with 10 positions matching TRBD1. The CDR3 loop spans 16 amino acids. Germline V gene data show CDR1 as MNHEY and CDR2 as SMNVEV (reference sequence). Trimming cost V 3 bases and J 2 bases; bases outside gene matches: 7. The CDR3 is CASSFPRTGGTYEQYF. The CDR3 nucleotides read TGTGCCAGCAGTTTCCCTCGGACAGGGGGTACCTACGAGCAGTACTTC.

The chain is built from TRBV10-3 and TRBJ2-3; the D gene could be TRBD1 or TRBD2 (6 bases each). The germline V and J ends were trimmed by 10 bases and 5 bases, with 22 bases remaining between them. Germline V gene sequence: CDR1 ENHRY, CDR2 SYGVKD. The CDR3 covers 15 residues. The CDR3 region has the DNA TGTGCCACCTCGTTAGGAGGGGGGTGGAAAGATACGCAGTATTTT. Encoded protein: CATSLGGGWKDTQYF.

The rearrangement links TRBV9 to TRBJ1-5, with 7 bases aligning to TRBD1. After removal of 4 bases from V and 4 bases from J, the junction contained 5 bases not matched to a gene. Germline V CDR1 and CDR2: SGDLS, YYNGEE. The CDR3 extends over 14 amino acids. The CDR3 reads CASSPTGVNQPQHF. The CDR3 DNA sequence: TGTGCCAGCAGCCCTACAGGGGTTAATCAGCCCCAGCATTTT. Combining the CDR3 with reference TRBV9 and TRBJ1-5 gives the whole variable domain DSGVTQTPKHLITATGQRVTLRCSPRSGDLSVYWYQQSLDQGLQFLIQYYNGEERAKGNILERFSAQQFPDLHSELNLSSLELGDSALYFCASSPTGVNQPQHFGDGTRLSIL.

The chain couples TRBV7-9 to TRBJ2-2; D unclear. This CDR3 has 15 amino acids. CDR1 SEHNR and CDR2 FQNEAQ come from the germline V gene (reference sequence). Trimming removed 2 bases at V and 1 base at J, with 8 bases between. CDR3 region: CASSLLGMNTGELFF. CDR3 in DNA: TGTGCCAGCAGCTTACTAGGAATGAACACCGGGGAGCTGTTTTTT. Complete variable domain (other parts from reference TRBV7-9 and TRBJ2-2): DTGVSQNPRHKITKRGQNVTFRCDPISEHNRLYWYRQTLGQGPEFLTYFQNEAQLEKSRLLSDRFSAERPKGSFSTLEIQRTEQGDSAMYLCASSLLGMNTGELFFGEGSRLTVL.

This chain links TRBV19 with TRBJ1-4; D might be TRBD1 (5 bases). Trimming left V 6 bases short and J 8 bases short, with 16 bases between. Germline assignment: CDR1 LNHDA and CDR2 SQIVND (reference sequence). The CDR3 spans 14 residues. CDR3 nucleotide sequence: TGTGCCAGTAGCAGAGGACAATTCGGAGAAAAACTGTTTTTT. Translated, it gives CASSRGQFGEKLFF.

The V and J genes are TRBV9 and TRBJ1-3, with 7 bases matching TRBD1. This CDR3 has 16 amino acids. Trimming removed 3 bases from V and 6 bases from J; junction bases left unmatched: 12. CDR1 and CDR2 from the germline V gene are SGDLS and YYNGEE. CDR3 DNA: TGTGCCAGCAGCGCGGATCGAGGGGGCGTTATAAACACCATATATTTT. Protein: CASSADRGGVINTIYF.

This sequence joins TRBV4-1 and TRBJ1-4; no clear D. Trimming cost V 4 bases and J 6 bases, with 15 bases left between them. CDR3 length: 15 amino acids. Germline V gene sequence: CDR1 MGHRA, CDR2 YSYEKL. Here the CDR3 reads CASSPGEGLDEKLFF. CDR3 coding DNA: TGCGCCAGCAGCCCCGGGGAGGGTTTGGATGAAAAACTGTTTTTT.